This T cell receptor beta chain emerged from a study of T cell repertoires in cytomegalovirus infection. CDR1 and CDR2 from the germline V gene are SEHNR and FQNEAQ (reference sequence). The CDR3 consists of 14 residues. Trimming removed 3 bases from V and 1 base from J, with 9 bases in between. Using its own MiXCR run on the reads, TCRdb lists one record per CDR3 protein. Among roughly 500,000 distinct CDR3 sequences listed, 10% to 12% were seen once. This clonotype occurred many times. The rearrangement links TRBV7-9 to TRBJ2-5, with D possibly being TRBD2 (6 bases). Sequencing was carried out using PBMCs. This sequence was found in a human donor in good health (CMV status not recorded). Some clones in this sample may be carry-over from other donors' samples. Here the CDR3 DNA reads TGTGCCAGCAGCTTCCACGGGGGCCAAGAGACCCAGTACTTC. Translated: CASSFHGGQETQYF.